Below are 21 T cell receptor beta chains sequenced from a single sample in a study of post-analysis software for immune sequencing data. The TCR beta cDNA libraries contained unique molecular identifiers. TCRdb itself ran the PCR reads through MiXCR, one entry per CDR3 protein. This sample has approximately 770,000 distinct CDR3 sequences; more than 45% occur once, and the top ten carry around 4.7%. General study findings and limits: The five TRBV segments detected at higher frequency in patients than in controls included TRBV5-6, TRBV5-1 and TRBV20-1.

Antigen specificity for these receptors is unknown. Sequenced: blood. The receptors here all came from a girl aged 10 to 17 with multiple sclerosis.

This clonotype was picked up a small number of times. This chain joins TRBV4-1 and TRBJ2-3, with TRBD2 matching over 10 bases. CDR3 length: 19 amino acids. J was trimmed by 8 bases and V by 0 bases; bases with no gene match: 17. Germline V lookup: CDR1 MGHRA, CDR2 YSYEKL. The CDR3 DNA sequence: TGCGCCAGCAGCCAAGAGGGGAATGGACTAGCGGATAGCTACGGTACGCAGTATTTT. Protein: CASSQEGNGLADSYGTQYF.

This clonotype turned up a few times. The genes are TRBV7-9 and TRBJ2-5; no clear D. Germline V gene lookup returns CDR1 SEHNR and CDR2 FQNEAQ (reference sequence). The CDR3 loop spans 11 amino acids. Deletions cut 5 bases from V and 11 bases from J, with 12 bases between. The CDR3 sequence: CASSAITEQYF. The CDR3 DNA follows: TGTGCCAGCAGCGCGATTACGGAGCAGTACTTC. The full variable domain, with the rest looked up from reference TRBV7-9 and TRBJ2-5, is DTGVSQNPRHKITKRGQNVTFRCDPISEHNRLYWYRQTLGQGPEFLTYFQNEAQLEKSRLLSDRFSAERPKGSFSTLEIQRTEQGDSAMYLCASSAITEQYFGPGTRLLVL.

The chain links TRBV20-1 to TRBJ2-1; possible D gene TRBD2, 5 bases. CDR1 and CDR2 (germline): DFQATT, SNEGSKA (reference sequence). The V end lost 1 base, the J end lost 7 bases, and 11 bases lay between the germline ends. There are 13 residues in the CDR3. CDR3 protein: CSARGRRWNEQFF. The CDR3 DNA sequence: TGCAGTGCTAGAGGGAGGAGGTGGAATGAGCAGTTCTTC.

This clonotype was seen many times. CDR3 bases: TGTGCCAGCAGCGCCAGATTTGGGACAGGGGCTATCAACGAGCAGTACTTC. It yields the protein CASSARFGTGAINEQYF. V usage is TRBV11-1 and J usage is TRBJ2-7, with 10 bases aligning to TRBD1. Germline lookup yields CDR1 SGHAT and CDR2 FQDESV (reference sequence). The trim removed 5 bases at V and 5 bases at J, leaving 15 bases unmatched. CDR3 length: 17 residues.

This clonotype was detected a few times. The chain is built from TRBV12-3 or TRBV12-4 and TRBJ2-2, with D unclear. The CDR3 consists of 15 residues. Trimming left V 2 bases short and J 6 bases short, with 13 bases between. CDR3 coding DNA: TGTGCCAGCAGTTTACAGCCCCTTGGGGCCGGGGAGCTGTTTTTT. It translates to CASSLQPLGAGELFF.

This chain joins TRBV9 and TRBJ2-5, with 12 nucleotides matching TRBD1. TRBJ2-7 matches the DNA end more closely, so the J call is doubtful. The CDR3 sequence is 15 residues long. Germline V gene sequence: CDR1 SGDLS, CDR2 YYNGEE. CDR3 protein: CASSARGTGGHEQYF. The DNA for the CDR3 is TGTGCCAGCAGCGCGCGCGGGACAGGGGGCCACGAGCAGTACTTC.

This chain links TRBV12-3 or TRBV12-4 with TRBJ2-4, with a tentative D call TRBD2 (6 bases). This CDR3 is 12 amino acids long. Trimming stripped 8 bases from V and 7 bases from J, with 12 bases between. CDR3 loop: CASGVAANIQYF. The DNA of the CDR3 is TGTGCCAGCGGGGTAGCGGCGAACATTCAGTACTTC.

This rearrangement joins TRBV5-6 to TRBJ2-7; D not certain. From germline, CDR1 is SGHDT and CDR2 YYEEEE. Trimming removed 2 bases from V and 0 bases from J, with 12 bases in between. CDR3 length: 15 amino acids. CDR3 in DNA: TGTGCCAGCAGCTTCCCTCGCGCAGGCTCCTACGAGCAGTACTTC. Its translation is CASSFPRAGSYEQYF.

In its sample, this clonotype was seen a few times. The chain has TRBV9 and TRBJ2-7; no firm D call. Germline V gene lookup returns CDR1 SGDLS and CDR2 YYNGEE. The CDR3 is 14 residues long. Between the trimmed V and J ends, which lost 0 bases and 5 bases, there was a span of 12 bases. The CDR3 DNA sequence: TGTGCCAGCAGCGTAGGGCAGGACCTCAACGAGCAGTACTTC. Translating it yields CASSVGQDLNEQYF. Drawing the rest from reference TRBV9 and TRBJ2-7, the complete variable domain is DSGVTQTPKHLITATGQRVTLRCSPRSGDLSVYWYQQSLDQGLQFLIQYYNGEERAKGNILERFSAQQFPDLHSELNLSSLELGDSALYFCASSVGQDLNEQYFGPGTRLTVT.

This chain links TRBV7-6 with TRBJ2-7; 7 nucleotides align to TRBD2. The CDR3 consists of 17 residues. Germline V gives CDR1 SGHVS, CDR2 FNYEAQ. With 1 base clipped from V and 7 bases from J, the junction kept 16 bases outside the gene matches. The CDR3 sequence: CASSLDAETSFYNEQYF. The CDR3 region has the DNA TGTGCCAGCAGCTTAGACGCCGAGACTAGCTTTTACAATGAGCAGTACTTC.

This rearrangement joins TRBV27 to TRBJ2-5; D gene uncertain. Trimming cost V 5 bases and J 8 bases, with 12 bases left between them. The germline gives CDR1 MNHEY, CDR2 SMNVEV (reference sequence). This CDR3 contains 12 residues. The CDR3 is CASSPLKGTQYF. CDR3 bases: TGTGCCAGCAGTCCGCTAAAAGGCACCCAGTACTTC.

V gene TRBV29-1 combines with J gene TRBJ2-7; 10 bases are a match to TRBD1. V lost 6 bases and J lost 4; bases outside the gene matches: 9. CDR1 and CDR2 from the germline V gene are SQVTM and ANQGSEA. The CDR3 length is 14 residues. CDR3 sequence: CSVLSRDRGYEQYF. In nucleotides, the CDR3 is TGCAGCGTCCTAAGCCGGGACAGGGGATACGAGCAGTACTTC.

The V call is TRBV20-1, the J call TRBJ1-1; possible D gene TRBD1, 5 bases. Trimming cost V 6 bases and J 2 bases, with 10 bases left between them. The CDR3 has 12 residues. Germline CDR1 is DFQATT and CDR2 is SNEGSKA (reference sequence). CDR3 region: CSALGANTEAFF. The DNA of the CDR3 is TGCAGTGCCCTAGGGGCAAACACTGAAGCTTTCTTT.

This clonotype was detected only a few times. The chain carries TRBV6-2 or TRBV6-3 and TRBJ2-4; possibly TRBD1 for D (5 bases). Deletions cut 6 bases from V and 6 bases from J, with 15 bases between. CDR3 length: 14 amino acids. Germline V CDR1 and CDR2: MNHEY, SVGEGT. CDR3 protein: CASSRQNDINIQYF. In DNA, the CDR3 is TGTGCCAGCAGCCGACAGAATGACATAAACATTCAGTACTTC.

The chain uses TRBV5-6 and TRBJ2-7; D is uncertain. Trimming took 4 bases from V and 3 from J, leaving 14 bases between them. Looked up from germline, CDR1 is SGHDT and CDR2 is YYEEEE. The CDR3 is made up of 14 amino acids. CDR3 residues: CASSLSDPDYEQYF. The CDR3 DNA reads TGTGCCAGCAGCCTCTCAGACCCAGACTACGAGCAGTACTTC. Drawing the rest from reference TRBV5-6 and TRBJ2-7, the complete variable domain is DAGVTQSPTHLIKTRGQQVTLRCSPKSGHDTVSWYQQALGQGPQFIFQYYEEEERQRGNFPDRFSGHQFPNYSSELNVNALLLGDSALYLCASSLSDPDYEQYFGPGTRLTVT.

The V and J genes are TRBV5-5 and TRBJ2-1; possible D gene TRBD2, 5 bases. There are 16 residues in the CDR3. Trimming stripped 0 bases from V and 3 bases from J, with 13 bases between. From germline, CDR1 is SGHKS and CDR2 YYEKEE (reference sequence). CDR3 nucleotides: TGTGCCAGCAGCTTGGTAGCTAGCCGTAGCTACAATGAGCAGTTCTTC. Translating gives CASSLVASRSYNEQFF.

The CDR3: CAISEGDTLAKNIQYF. In nucleotides, the CDR3 is TGTGCCATCAGTGAGGGGGACACCCTAGCCAAAAACATTCAGTACTTC. The chain joins TRBV10-3 to TRBJ2-4; a possible D gene is TRBD1 (6 bases). Germline CDR1 and CDR2: ENHRY and SYGVKD. This CDR3 region has 16 residues. Trimming pared 2 bases from V and 0 bases from J, leaving 11 bases between.

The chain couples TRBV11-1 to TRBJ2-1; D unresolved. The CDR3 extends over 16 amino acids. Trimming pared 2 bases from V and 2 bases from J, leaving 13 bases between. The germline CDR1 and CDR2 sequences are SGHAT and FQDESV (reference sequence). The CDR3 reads CASSLSRVNPYNEQFF. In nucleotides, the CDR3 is TGTGCCAGCAGCTTAAGCCGCGTCAACCCCTACAATGAGCAGTTCTTC. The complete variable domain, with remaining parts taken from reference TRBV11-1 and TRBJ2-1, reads EAEVAQSPRYKITEKSQAVAFWCDPISGHATLYWYRQILGQGPELLVQFQDESVVDDSQLPKDRFSAERLKGVDSTLKIQPAELGDSAMYLCASSLSRVNPYNEQFFGPGTRLTVL.

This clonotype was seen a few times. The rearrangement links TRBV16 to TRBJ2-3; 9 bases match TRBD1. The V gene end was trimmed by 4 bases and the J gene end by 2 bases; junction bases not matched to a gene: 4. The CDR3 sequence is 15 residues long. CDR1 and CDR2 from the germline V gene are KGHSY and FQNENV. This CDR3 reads CASSPGQGITDTQYF. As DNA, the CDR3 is TGTGCCAGCAGCCCCGGACAGGGGATCACAGATACGCAGTATTTT.

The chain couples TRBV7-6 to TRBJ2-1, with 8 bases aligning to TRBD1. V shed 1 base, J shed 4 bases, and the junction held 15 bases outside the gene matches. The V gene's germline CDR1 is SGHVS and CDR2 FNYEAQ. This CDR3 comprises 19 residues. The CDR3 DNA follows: TGTGCCAGCAGCTTAGATCTACCACCGGGACAGGACGCATACAATGAGCAGTTCTTC. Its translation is CASSLDLPPGQDAYNEQFF.

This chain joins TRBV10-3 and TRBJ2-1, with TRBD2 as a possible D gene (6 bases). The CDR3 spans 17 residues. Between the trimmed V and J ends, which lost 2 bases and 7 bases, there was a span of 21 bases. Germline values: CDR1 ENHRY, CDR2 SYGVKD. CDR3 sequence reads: CAISEAPMEGTRNEQFF. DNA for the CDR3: TGTGCCATCAGTGAGGCCCCTATGGAGGGTACCCGGAATGAGCAGTTCTTC.